This T cell receptor (beta chain) was observed in a study of cytomegalovirus exposure and HLA in healthy donors (dated by TCRdb to the late 2010s). Notes on the research overall: An earlier analysis of roughly 630 of the donors reported more than 250 Gb of sequence data and approximately 110 million unique TCR beta sequences from about 180 million T cells. Using immunosequencing, the study profiled T cell repertoires from 550 to 750 subjects and related those repertoires to cytomegalovirus serostatus. An earlier analysis of nearly 600 of the donors applied high-throughput TCR beta sequencing to assess whether each TCR beta V gene segment acted as functional or pseudogenic. A later analysis re-analyzed previously published TCR beta repertoires from roughly 630 donors and added high-resolution HLA genotyping to study TCR occurrence patterns. Typing coverage differed by locus: A, B, C, DRB1 and DQB1 were typed in about 620-630 donors, DQA1 in about 500, DPA1 in some 570, and DPB1 in approximately 450. About 5 DR-DQ haplotypes were handled as single units for association and clustering, since linkage in the cohort was strong. A later genetic analysis used genome-wide SNP genotypes for about 55% of the 666 donors, treating that subset as a discovery cohort. The genetic ancestry cluster associated with self-reported Caucasian donors included 81% of the roughly 400 genotyped donors. Donor age, sex, ethnicity and CMV serostatus were collected together with the repertoire data. Across approximately 420 genotyped donors of the cohort, an average of about 240,000 unique TCR beta nucleotide sequences per donor were sequenced, and about a sixth of those sequences were non-productive. HLA typing included class I and class II loci at four-digit resolution. All discovery cohort repertoires had been generated on a single sequencing platform. In addition to the first cohort of about 650 subjects, a separate validation cohort of 130 or so different subjects was used. To predict cytomegalovirus infection status, the study combined high-throughput TCR immunosequencing, statistical association of individual TCRs with disease status, and machine learning. The aim of the study was to test whether cataloging public T cell receptors could identify signatures of past pathogen exposure. An early release covering 550 to 650 HLA-typed donors comprised about 300 gigabases of sequencing data and tens of millions of unique TCR sequences. In the later analysis, no new phenotypic data were used to find candidate immune exposures; instead, reliance was placed on TCR beta sequences and their occurrence across donors. What the study reported, not specific to this receptor: In a later analysis, HLA-associated TCR beta chains were found to be more clonally expanded and to have lower generation probabilities than equally common non-associated chains. In a later analysis, the rate of TCR association differed among HLA loci, with DRB1 alleles having the most associated TCRs and HLA-C alleles having the fewest. In an earlier analysis of approximately 590 of the donors, most TCR beta V segments appeared in productive rearrangements about 87% or about 30% of the time, broadly matching IMGT annotations. Correlated functional status among segregating V segments might be attributable to linkage disequilibrium, but an unknown experimental factor could not be ruled out. A later analysis found that most CMV-associated TCR beta chains appeared HLA-restricted, with HLA associations seemingly driven largely by CMV exposure. Most TCR sequences were observed very rarely across donors, whereas some public TCRs were present in many individuals. The study gave a list of about 170 TCR beta chains associated with cytomegalovirus. Because counts were too low, seventeen rarely observed V segments, including chromosome 9 orphons, were left out of the earlier analysis of a few hundred of the donors. Only TCR beta chains were sequenced in this cohort, and the absence of alpha or paired-chain data limited detectable features. CMV serostatus was the only immune exposure information available for the cohort. A later genetic analysis reported fewer N-insertions in productive TCRs among donors in an Asian-associated ancestry cluster than the approximately 670-donor mean. A group of highly shared sequence variants was considered likely to be a technical artifact of the sequencing pipeline. In a later analysis, around 17,000 TCR beta sequences were associated with specific HLA alleles at a false discovery rate of 0.05. In vitro tests confirmed that a few of the cytomegalovirus-associated TCR beta chains recognize cytomegalovirus antigens. Presence/absence analyses assumed roughly uniform sequencing depth across donors, an assumption that may not hold. A later analysis reported that several top co-occurrence clusters appeared linked to parvovirus B19, influenza, CMV and Epstein-Barr virus. A further reported finding was that TCR beta sequences accurately predicted the HLA-A and HLA-B alleles for most subjects in the first cohort. Cytomegalovirus status was reported to be diagnosed by the classifier with high specificity and sensitivity in both the original and validation cohorts. A later genetic analysis associated a missense DCLRE1C variant with V-gene and J-gene trimming of TCR beta chains, and an independent cohort replicated the association. According to the authors, the approach could potentially be generalized to other disease states and immunological phenotypes. Because some donors lacked HLA typing at each locus, the association tests relied only on the typed subset. Strong co-occurrence of HLA alleles, especially DR and DQ, made assigning TCR associations to individual alleles difficult.

This clone was counted once. Its antigen is unknown. Base quality data are lacking; no much larger clone is found one base away. The cohort consisted of 650 to 700 healthy bone marrow donors. Cohort members were all nominally healthy when sampled, although unrecorded immune exposures were likely present. The donor tested CMV seropositive and was one of the 289 seropositive cohort members. Every donor gave a peripheral blood sample, and the peripheral blood mononuclear cells from that sample were used for TCR beta sequencing. Genomic DNA extraction from the blood cell samples was performed with the Qiagen DNeasy Blood Extraction Kit. Library preparation was by the immunoSEQ multiplex PCR assay. The multiplex PCR relied on a mix of 60 forward primers for TCR Vbeta segments and 13 reverse primers for TCR Jbeta segments. Amplification of the CDR3 region of rearranged TCR beta genes was performed with a multiplex PCR assay on genomic DNA. On the Illumina HiSeq System, the amplified TCR beta libraries were sequenced as 87-base-pair reads. The paper's data handling went like this. In a later analysis, tens of millions of unique TCR beta chains were counted across the 650 to 750 repertoires, and roughly 9.9 million of these chains were shared by at least two donors. A nearest-neighbor algorithm error-corrected the raw reads and collapsed the reads into unique sequences, merging closely related sequences to remove PCR and sequencing errors. V, D and J gene segments were assigned by aligning CDR3 sequences to IMGT reference sequences. For a sequence to be retained, a match of at least six nucleotides to both a V gene segment and a J gene segment was required. Rearrangements were called productive when the CDR3 lacked stop codons and stayed in frame with V and J; all others were non-productive. CDR3 was defined by IMGT convention, running from the second conserved V-encoded cysteine to the conserved J-encoded phenylalanine. The earlier analysis of more than 450 of the donors excluded sequences that lacked an unambiguous match to a single V gene segment. In an earlier analysis of 450 to 750 of the donors, a V segment was called functional when productive rearrangements were above 56.7%, and segregating when the standard deviation between donors exceeded 5%. A statistical classification framework was built for diagnosing cytomegalovirus status from the catalog of TCR beta chain sequences. V and J gene assignment, in a later analysis, came from comparing TCR nucleotide sequences with IMGT/GENE-DB human TR gene sequences. In a later analysis, CDR3 sequences and most-parsimonious VDJ recombination scenarios were assigned using the TCRdist pipeline. A later analysis defined each TCR beta chain by its CDR3 amino acid sequence plus V-gene family, and excluded reads lacking a unique V-gene family. In a later analysis, 450 to 600 highly shared, low-generation-probability nucleotide sequences were removed to address suspected cross-contamination and a sequencing artifact. For each public chain, a later analysis derived a clonal expansion index from normalized ranks of inferred template counts within each repertoire. In a later analysis, generation probabilities were computed with a VDJ recombination model fitted to out-of-frame rearrangements, and the resulting probabilities were checked against IGoR. In a later analysis, hypergeometric tests were used to score TCR-TCR, TCR-HLA and TCR-CMV co-occurrence, with a repertoire-size bias correction applied to TCR pairs. A later analysis estimated false discovery rates by permuting HLA or CMV assignments 20 times. In a later analysis, co-occurring TCRs were grouped with DBSCAN, and TCRdist sequence similarity was added when clustering was performed within HLA-allele-positive subsets. Repertoires with fewer than 30,000 or more than 120,000 public chains, plus five repertoires with anomalous nucleotide sharing, were excluded from co-occurrence clustering. Sourced from immuneACCESS, this table was stored by TCRdb with only in-frame sequences that have V and J called. A share of the clones is absent; for the studies checked, an unresolved V gene accounts for under half, and the remainder has no known explanation. The V and J calls and the clone size are those of that table, but D and trimming were determined from the DNA. The table for this sample lists some 100,000 clones; more than 75% of them were counted only once. Of the sample, 4% is held by the ten largest clones.

This receptor was obtained from a woman between 45 and 60 years old in good health and CMV-seropositive. The source material was PBMCs.

The CDR3 region: CASSVLATNTGELFF. The base sequence is TGTGCCAGCAGCGTACTAGCGACGAACACCGGGGAGCTGTTTTTT. The rearranged chain carries TRBV9 and TRBJ2-2; TRBD2 could be the D gene, as 6 bases match. The germline V gene gives CDR1 as SGDLS and CDR2 as YYNGEE. Spanning cysteine to phenylalanine, the CDR3 consists of 15 amino acids. This entry keeps only the CDR3 DNA: 45 bases, framed from base 1. Trimming costs V 1 base and J 0 bases, and their ends lie 7 bases apart.